The sequence of this T cell receptor beta chain was determined in a study of regulatory T cells in long-lasting Graves disease. This clonotype was found a few times. Arm-PCR of CDR3 regions with iRepertoire HTBI primers generated TCR beta libraries. TCRdb re-derived calls from the multiplex PCR reads in MiXCR, one entry per CDR3 protein. Of 400,000 or so distinct CDR3 sequences detected, more than 20% appear once; the ten largest clones hold less than 25%. The CDR3 is 15 residues long. The germline V gene has CDR1 SGHRS and CDR2 YFSETQ. V lost 5 bases, J lost 4 bases, and 18 bases lay in between. Time point noted: persistent/refractory GD, antithyroid drugs over 5 years with positive TRAb. Generation of the TCR library employed RNA extracted from PBMCs.

The chain uses TRBV5-1 and TRBJ1-1; D might be TRBD1 (6 bases). Sample: peripheral blood mononuclear cells (PBMCs), taken when the disease was refractory, from a patient treated with antithyroid drugs. This TCR was recovered from a female donor with Graves disease. The DNA for the CDR3 is TGCGCCAGCAGAACAGGGCAGGGGTTGGGCACTGAAGCTTTCTTT. Its protein product is CASRTGQGLGTEAFF.